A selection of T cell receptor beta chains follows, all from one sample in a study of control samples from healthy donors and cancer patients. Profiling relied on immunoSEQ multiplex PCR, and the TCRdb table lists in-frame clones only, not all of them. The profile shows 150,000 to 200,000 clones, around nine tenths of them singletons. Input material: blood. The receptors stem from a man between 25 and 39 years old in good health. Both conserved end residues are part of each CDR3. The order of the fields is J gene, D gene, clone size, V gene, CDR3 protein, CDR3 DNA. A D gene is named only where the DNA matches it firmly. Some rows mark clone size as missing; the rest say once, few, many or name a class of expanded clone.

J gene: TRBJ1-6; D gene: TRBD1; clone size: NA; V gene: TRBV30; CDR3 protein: CAWSVPPGRTGINSPLHF; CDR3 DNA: TGTGCCTGGAGTGTACCCCCGGGACGGACAGGAATAAATTCACCCCTCCACTTT
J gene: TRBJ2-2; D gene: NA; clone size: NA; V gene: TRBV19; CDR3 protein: CASNKRTGELFF; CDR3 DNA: TGTGCCAGTAACAAGAGGACCGGGGAGCTGTTTTTT
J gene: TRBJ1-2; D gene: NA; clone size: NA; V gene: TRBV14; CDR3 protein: CASSRTGTETYGYTF; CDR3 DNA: TGTGCCAGCAGCCGAACCGGGACGGAAACCTATGGCTACACCTTC
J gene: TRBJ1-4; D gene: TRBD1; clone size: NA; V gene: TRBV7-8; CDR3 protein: CASSLRQGGEKLFF; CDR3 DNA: TGTGCCAGCAGCCTTCGACAGGGCGGTGAAAAACTGTTTTTT
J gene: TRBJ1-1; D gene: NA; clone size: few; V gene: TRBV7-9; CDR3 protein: CASSRSSEAFF; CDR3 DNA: TGTGCCAGCAGCCGATCTTCTGAAGCTTTCTTT
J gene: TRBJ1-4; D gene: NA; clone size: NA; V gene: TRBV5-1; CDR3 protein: CASSAGPTNEKLFF; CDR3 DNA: TGCGCCAGCAGCGCAGGACCAACTAATGAAAAACTGTTTTTT
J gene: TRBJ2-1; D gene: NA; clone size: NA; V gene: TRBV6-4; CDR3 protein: CASSYPGHRYNEQFF; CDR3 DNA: TGTGCCAGCAGTTATCCGGGACACCGATACAATGAGCAGTTCTTC
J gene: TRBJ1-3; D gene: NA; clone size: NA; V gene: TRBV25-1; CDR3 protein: CASSLGGGGNTIYF; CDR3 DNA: TGTGCCAGCAGTCTAGGAGGGGGTGGAAACACCATATATTTT
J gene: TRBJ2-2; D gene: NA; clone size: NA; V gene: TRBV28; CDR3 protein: CASSFPRGAVRGELFF; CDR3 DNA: TGTGCCAGCAGTTTTCCCCGGGGCGCGGTGCGCGGGGAGCTGTTTTTT
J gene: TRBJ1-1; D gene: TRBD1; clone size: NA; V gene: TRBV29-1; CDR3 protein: CSASTGGILNTEAFF; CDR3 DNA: TGCAGCGCCTCGACAGGGGGCATCTTGAACACTGAAGCTTTCTTT
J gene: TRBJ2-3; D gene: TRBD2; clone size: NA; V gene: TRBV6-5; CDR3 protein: CASRALAGVDTQYF; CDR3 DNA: TGTGCCAGCAGGGCCCTAGCGGGGGTAGATACGCAGTATTTT
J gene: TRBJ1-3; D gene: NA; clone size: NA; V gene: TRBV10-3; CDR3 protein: CAITNTGSGNTIYF; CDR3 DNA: TGTGCCATCACGAACACCGGCTCTGGAAACACCATATATTTT
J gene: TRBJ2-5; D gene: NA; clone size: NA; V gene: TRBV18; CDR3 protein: CASSPELGVPETQYF; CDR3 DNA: TGTGCCAGCTCACCAGAGCTAGGCGTTCCAGAGACCCAGTACTTC
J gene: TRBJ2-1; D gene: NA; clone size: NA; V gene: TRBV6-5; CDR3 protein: CASTRLAEQFF; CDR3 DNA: TGTGCCAGCACTCGGCTAGCCGAGCAGTTCTTC
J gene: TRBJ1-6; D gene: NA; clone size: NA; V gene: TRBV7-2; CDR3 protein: CASSLGRPANNSPLHF; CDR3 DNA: TGTGCCAGCAGCTTAGGGCGGCCAGCTAATAATTCACCCCTCCACTTT
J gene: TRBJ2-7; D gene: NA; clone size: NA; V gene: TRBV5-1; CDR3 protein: CASSLISGSYEQYF; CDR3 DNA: TGCGCCAGCAGCTTGATTAGCGGATCCTACGAGCAGTACTTC
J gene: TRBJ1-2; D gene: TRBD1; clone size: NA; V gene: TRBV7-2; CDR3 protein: CASSFQTGGGYGYTF; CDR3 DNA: TGTGCCAGCAGCTTCCAGACAGGGGGCGGCTATGGCTACACCTTC
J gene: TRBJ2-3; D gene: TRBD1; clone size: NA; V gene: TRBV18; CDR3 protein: CASSRQGAQADTQYF; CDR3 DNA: TGTGCCAGCTCACGACAGGGGGCGCAGGCAGATACGCAGTATTTT
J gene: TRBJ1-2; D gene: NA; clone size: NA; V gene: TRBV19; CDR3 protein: CASSRGRNYGYTF; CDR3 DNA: TGTGCCAGTAGCAGGGGAAGGAACTATGGCTACACCTTC
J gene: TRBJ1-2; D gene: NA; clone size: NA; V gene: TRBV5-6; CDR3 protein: CASSSGHRIYGYTF; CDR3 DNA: TGTGCCAGCAGCTCGGGACACCGGATCTATGGCTACACCTTC
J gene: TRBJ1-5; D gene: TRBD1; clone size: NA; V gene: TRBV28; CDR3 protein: CASSLLGQENYQPQHF; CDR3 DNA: TGTGCCAGCAGTTTACTGGGACAGGAGAATTATCAGCCCCAGCATTTT
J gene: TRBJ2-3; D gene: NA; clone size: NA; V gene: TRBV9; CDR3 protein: CASSSRQRSSTDTQYF; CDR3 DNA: TGTGCCAGCAGCTCCCGGCAGCGGAGTAGCACAGATACGCAGTATTTT
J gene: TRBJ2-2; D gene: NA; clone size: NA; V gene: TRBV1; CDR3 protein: CTSSRLPGLDVTPPTGELFF; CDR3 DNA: TGCACCAGCAGCCGGCTTCCGGGACTAGATGTTACACCGCCCACCGGGGAGCTGTTTTTT
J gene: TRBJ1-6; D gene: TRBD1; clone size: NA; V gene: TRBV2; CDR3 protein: CASSEEGANNSPLHF; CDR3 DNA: TGTGCCAGCAGTGAAGAGGGGGCTAATAATTCACCCCTCCACTTT
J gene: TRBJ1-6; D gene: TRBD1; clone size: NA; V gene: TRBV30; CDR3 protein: CAWGDRANSPLHF; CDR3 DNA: TGTGCCTGGGGGGACAGGGCGAATTCACCCCTCCACTTT
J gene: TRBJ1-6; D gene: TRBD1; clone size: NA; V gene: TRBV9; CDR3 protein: CASSPRDRGNSPLHF; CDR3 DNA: TGTGCCAGCAGCCCCCGGGACAGGGGGAATTCACCCCTCCACTTT
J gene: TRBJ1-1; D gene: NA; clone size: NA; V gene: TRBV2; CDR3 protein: CASGRTPTEAFF; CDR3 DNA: TGTGCCAGCGGACGGACCCCCACTGAAGCTTTCTTT
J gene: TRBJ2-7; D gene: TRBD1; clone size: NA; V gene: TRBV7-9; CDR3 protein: CASSQQGVGEQYF; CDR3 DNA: TGTGCCAGCAGCCAGCAGGGGGTAGGGGAGCAGTACTTC
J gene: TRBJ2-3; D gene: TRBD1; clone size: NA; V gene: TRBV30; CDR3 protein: CAWSGGTGRRGDTQYF; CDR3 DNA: TGTGCCTGGAGTGGCGGGACAGGTAGAAGGGGAGATACGCAGTATTTT
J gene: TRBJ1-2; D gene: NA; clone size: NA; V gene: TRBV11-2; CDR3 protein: CASSGYYGYTF; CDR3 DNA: TGTGCCAGCAGCGGGTACTATGGCTACACCTTC
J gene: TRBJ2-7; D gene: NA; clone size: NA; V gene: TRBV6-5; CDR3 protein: CASSYSYRGGSYEQYF; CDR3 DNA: TGTGCCAGCAGTTACTCGTACAGGGGAGGCTCCTACGAGCAGTACTTC
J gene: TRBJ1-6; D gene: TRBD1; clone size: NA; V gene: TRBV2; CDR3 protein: CASRRGTGPSPLHF; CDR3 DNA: TGTGCCAGCAGGAGGGGGACAGGGCCTTCACCCCTCCACTTT
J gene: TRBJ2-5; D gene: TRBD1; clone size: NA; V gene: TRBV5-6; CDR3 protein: CASSPKRQGRLQETQYF; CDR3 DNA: TGTGCCAGCAGCCCCAAACGACAGGGGCGGCTTCAAGAGACCCAGTACTTC
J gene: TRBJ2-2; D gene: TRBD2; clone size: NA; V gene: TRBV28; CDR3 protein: CASSSRLAGGGELFF; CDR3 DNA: TGTGCCAGCAGTTCTCGACTAGCGGGGGGCGGGGAGCTGTTTTTT
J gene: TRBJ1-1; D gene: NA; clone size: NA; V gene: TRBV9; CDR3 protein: CASSVQGSNTEAFF; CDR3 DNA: TGTGCCAGCAGCGTACAGGGGTCGAACACTGAAGCTTTCTTT
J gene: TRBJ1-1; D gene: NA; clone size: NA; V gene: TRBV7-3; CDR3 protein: CASSLEGPTEAFF; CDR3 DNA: TGTGCCAGCAGCTTAGAGGGTCCGACTGAAGCTTTCTTT
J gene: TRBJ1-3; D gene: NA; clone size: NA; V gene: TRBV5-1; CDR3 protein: CASSLSGDSGNTIYF; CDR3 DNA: TGCGCCAGCAGCTTGTCGGGGGACTCTGGAAACACCATATATTTT
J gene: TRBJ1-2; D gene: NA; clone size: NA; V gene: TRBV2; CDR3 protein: CASSGTLNYGYTF; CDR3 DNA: TGTGCCAGCAGCGGGACGCTGAACTATGGCTACACCTTC
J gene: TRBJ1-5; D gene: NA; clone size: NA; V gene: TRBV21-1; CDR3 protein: CASSNSWWRAVGQPQHF; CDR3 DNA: TGTGCCAGCAGCAACTCCTGGTGGAGGGCGGTTGGCCAGCCCCAGCATTTT
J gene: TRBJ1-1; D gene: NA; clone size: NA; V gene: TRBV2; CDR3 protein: CASSGPLNTEAFF; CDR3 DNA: TGTGCCAGCAGTGGTCCCTTAAACACTGAAGCTTTCTTT
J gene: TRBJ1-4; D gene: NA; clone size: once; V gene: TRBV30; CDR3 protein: CASGRNNEKLFF; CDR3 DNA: TGTGCCTCGGGACGGAATAATGAAAAACTGTTTTTT
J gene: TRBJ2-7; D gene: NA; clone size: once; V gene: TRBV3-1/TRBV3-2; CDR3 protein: CASLGPSYEQYF; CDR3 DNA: TGTGCCAGTCTAGGGCCCAGCTACGAGCAGTACTTC
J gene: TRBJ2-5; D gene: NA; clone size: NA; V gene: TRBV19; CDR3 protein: CASSIVRSGAGVETQYF; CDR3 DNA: TGTGCCAGTAGTATAGTACGTTCCGGCGCAGGAGTAGAGACCCAGTACTTC
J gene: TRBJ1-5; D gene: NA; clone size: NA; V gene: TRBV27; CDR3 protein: CASSPHRAGNQPQHF; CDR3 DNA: TGTGCCAGCAGTCCCCACCGGGCGGGTAATCAGCCCCAGCATTTT
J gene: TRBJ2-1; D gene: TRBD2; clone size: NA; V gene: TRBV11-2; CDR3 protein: CASSSYRLAGPFREQFF; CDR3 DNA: TGTGCCAGCAGCTCATACAGACTAGCGGGGCCCTTTCGGGAGCAGTTCTTC
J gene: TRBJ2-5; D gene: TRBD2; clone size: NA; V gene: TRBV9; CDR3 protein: CASSLLSGRGETQYF; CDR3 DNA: TGTGCCAGCAGCCTCCTTAGCGGGAGGGGTGAGACCCAGTACTTC
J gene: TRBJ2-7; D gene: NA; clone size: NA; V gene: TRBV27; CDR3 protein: CASRSPRGGTYEQYF; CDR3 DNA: TGTGCCAGCAGATCACCCAGGGGAGGGACCTACGAGCAGTACTTC